This TCR beta chain is from a study of shared clonotypes between healthy human individuals. Study details: Sampling drew on donors who were a couple of women and three men aged 18 to 49. Findings and limits, study-wide: Incompleteness in sorted-subset sequencing, despite large depth, was shown by rarefaction.

TCRdb's copy holds only in-frame clones and misses some; the assay was immunoSEQ multiplex PCR. This table holds roughly 2.5 million clones, over 85% found once. Germline V lookup: CDR1 SGHRS, CDR2 YFSETQ. Germline trimming cut 4 bases from V and 1 base from J; bases unmatched to any gene: 2. This CDR3 region has 14 residues. To note about this clone: Its antigen is not known. Different DNA sequences within this sample yield the same CDR3.

The receptor was derived from a man younger than 30 in good health. The sequenced material came from naive CD4+ T cells sorted from blood. Indicated subset: CD45RA+ positively selected. V usage is TRBV5-1 and J usage is TRBJ2-3; 8 nucleotides align to TRBD1. This CDR3 reads CASSMGQGTDTQYF. The CDR3 nucleotides are TGCGCCAGCAGCATGGGACAGGGCACAGATACGCAGTATTTT.